This TCR beta chain was sequenced during a study of OX40 agonist ivuxolimab in advanced cancers. As for the study more broadly: Ivuxolimab, which targeted the costimulatory receptor OX40 (CD134), was an agonistic, fully human IgG2 monoclonal antibody. Intravenous ivuxolimab was administered to patients every 2 weeks at six dose levels: 0.01, 0.1, 0.3, 1.5, 3 and 10 mg/kg. Of the 50 or so patients in dose escalation, 19 had hepatocellular carcinoma, around 15 had melanoma, 9 had renal cell carcinoma and 9 had head and neck cancer. A male proportion of approximately 83% and a mean age of 60 years, ranging from roughly 23 to 79, were recorded for the dose-escalation cohort. Patients were allowed to have had prior anti-PD-1, anti-PD-L1 or anti-CTLA-4 therapy, and about 40% of the dose-escalation patients had been treated with checkpoint inhibitors. Three dose-escalation patients achieved partial responses, one with hepatocellular carcinoma and two with cutaneous melanoma. The point of sequencing TCRbeta in the periphery was to test whether ivuxolimab changed TCR sequence diversity and drove clonal T-cell expansion. The monotherapy dose-escalation portion (N of about 50 patients) of the phase I ivuxolimab trial is reported in the paper. Study-level results and caveats: Antigen specificity was not determined for the clonally expanded peripheral T cells. After ivuxolimab, more expanded clones were found on average in CD8+ T cells than in CD4+ T cells. At doses from 0.1 to 3.0 mg/kg, clonal expansion was seen in both CD4+ and CD8+ blood T cells between baseline and week 6. In the 0.1-3.0 mg/kg groups, partial responders had among the lowest normalized peripheral clonal expansion, particularly in CD8+ T cells. Low levels of normalized T-cell clonal expansion were also seen in some patients who did not respond.

The trial excluded patients who had a history of autoimmune disease or who were on systemic immunosuppression. In every dose cohort, peripheral blood was drawn for TCR sequencing at baseline, cycle 4 day 1, and cycle 7 day 1. The samples were drawn from a first-in-human, open-label, multicenter phase I dose-escalation trial of ivuxolimab. Adults with locally advanced or metastatic melanoma, renal cell carcinoma, hepatocellular carcinoma or head and neck squamous cell carcinoma were enrolled in the trial. Before TCR sequencing, CD4+ T cells and CD8+ T cells were sorted from peripheral blood as separate populations. The germline V gene yields SGHDT for CDR1 and YYEEEE for CDR2. From the cysteine through the phenylalanine, the CDR3 covers 11 amino acids. The read is trimmed to its CDR3 DNA, 33 bases read in frame from base 1. V was cut back by 7 bases and J by 10 bases, leaving a gap of 13 bases between them.

On this clone itself: Its specific antigen is unknown. Base qualities are not at hand, and no much larger clone is one base apart.

Genomic DNA was extracted from sorted cells for sequencing of the TCRbeta CDR3 region. The immunoSEQ Assay was used to sequence the TCRbeta CDR3 regions. Drawn from immuneACCESS, this table holds only the in-frame rearrangements with V and J called that TCRdb kept. Clones are partly lost; checked studies trace under half to an unresolved V gene and leave the rest unexplained. This sample comprises about 94,000 clones, roughly 84% of them detected only once. Together, the top ten hold over 0.3% of the sample. This receptor was obtained from an adult with an advanced solid tumor such as melanoma, head and neck, liver or kidney cancer. The rearrangement combines TRBV5-6 with TRBJ2-3; confidence is insufficient to name the D gene. The sample consisted of CD4+ or CD8+ T cells sorted from blood, taken in a trial of the OX40 agonist ivuxolimab. The nucleotide sequence reads TGTGCCAGCGAATCCGCGGCGTCGCAGTATTTT. Its translation is CASESAASQYF. The entire variable domain, with the stretches around the CDR3 drawn from the reference TRBV5-6 and TRBJ2-3 proteins, is DAGVTQSPTHLIKTRGQQVTLRCSPKSGHDTVSWYQQALGQGPQFIFQYYEEEERQRGNFPDRFSGHQFPNYSSELNVNALLLGDSALYLCASESAASQYFGPGTRLTVL.